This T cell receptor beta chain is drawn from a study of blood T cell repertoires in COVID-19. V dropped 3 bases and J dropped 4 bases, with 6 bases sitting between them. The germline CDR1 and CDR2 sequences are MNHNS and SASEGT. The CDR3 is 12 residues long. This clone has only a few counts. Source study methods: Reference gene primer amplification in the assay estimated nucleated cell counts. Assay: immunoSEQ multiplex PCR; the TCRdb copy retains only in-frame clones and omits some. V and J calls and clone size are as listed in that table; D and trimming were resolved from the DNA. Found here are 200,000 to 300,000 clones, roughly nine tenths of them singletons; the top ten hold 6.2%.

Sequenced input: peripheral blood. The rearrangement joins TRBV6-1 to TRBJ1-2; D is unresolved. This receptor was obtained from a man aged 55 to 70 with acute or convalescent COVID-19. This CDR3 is CASSDGLYGYTF. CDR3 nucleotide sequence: TGTGCCAGCAGTGATGGCCTCTATGGCTACACCTTC.